This TCR beta chain was identified during a study of cytomegalovirus exposure and HLA in healthy donors. For the study at large: The 120 validation repertoires used the same platform as the approximately 620 first-cohort repertoires (as reported by a later analysis).

Comment on this clone: Its specificity is not known.

The CDR3 loop spans 14 amino acids. Germline V gene data show CDR1 as SGHDT and CDR2 as YYEEEE. The junction had 3 bases not matched to a gene; V was cut back by 4 bases and J by 3 bases. Study findings and constraints: Investigators reported around 150 TCR beta chains as tied to cytomegalovirus. Most TCR sequences showed up rarely, but some public TCRs showed up in many donors. High sensitivity and specificity were reportedly achieved when the classifier diagnosed cytomegalovirus status.

Assay used: immunoSEQ multiplex PCR; TCRdb lists only in-frame clones, some missing. The data hold some 49,000 clones, with 94% observed a single time. This TCR derives from a woman between 18 and 29 years old in good health and CMV-seropositive. The rearrangement uses TRBV5-6 and TRBJ1-1; 10 bases align to TRBD1. Sequencing was carried out using PBMCs. Here the CDR3 reads CASSTGQGYTEAFF. CDR3 sequence (DNA): TGTGCCAGCAGCACGGGACAGGGGTACACTGAAGCTTTCTTT. The variable domain in full, with the rest retrieved from reference TRBV5-6 and TRBJ1-1, is DAGVTQSPTHLIKTRGQQVTLRCSPKSGHDTVSWYQQALGQGPQFIFQYYEEEERQRGNFPDRFSGHQFPNYSSELNVNALLLGDSALYLCASSTGQGYTEAFFGQGTRLTVV.